Listed below are T cell receptor beta chains from one sample, sequenced in a study of glioma-infiltrating T cells after dendritic cell vaccination. Clones were sequenced by immunoSEQ multiplex PCR, and TCRdb holds only the in-frame ones, with some missing. This table holds roughly 100,000 clones, under 85% found once. The sequenced sample was blood, obtained after dendritic cell vaccination. These TCRs come from a human donor with glioblastoma. CDR3s include the opening cysteine and the closing phenylalanine or tryptophan. A D gene is named only where the DNA matches it firmly.

v_gene: TRBV7-2; j_gene: TRBJ2-7; d_gene: TRBD2; CDR3aa: CASSLDSSGGSEQYF
v_gene: TRBV6-5; j_gene: TRBJ1-2; d_gene: TRBD1; CDR3aa: CASSGTGYGYTF
v_gene: TRBV4-2; j_gene: TRBJ1-5; d_gene: NA; CDR3aa: CASSQGGPGSLNQPQHF
v_gene: TRBV7-9; j_gene: TRBJ2-7; d_gene: TRBD1; CDR3aa: CASSLSWDRPYEQYF
v_gene: TRBV27; j_gene: TRBJ1-2; d_gene: NA; CDR3aa: CASSVRTPRGYGYTF
v_gene: TRBV27; j_gene: TRBJ2-7; d_gene: TRBD2; CDR3aa: CANRTSGAYYEQYF
v_gene: TRBV15; j_gene: TRBJ2-1; d_gene: NA; CDR3aa: CATSRVGRGEQFF
v_gene: TRBV7-8; j_gene: TRBJ1-4; d_gene: NA; CDR3aa: CASSLTGEKLFF
v_gene: TRBV4-3; j_gene: TRBJ2-3; d_gene: NA; CDR3aa: CASSQDSTGTSTDTQYF
v_gene: TRBV30; j_gene: TRBJ1-1; d_gene: TRBD1; CDR3aa: CAWSVPGQENTEAFF
v_gene: TRBV7-9; j_gene: NA; d_gene: TRBD1; CDR3aa: CASSLGAGGYEQYF
v_gene: TRBV6-5; j_gene: TRBJ1-1; d_gene: TRBD1; CDR3aa: CASSITGETEAFF
v_gene: TRBV10-3; j_gene: TRBJ2-7; d_gene: TRBD1; CDR3aa: CAISEVGQTYEQYF
v_gene: TRBV9; j_gene: TRBJ2-3; d_gene: NA; CDR3aa: CASSWDNPTDTQYF
v_gene: TRBV12-5; j_gene: TRBJ1-1; d_gene: NA; CDR3aa: CASGLRGNTEAFF
v_gene: TRBV7-2; j_gene: TRBJ2-7; d_gene: TRBD1; CDR3aa: CASSRGLTYEQYF
v_gene: TRBV9; j_gene: TRBJ2-3; d_gene: NA; CDR3aa: CASSPGTAPRTDTQYF
v_gene: TRBV27; j_gene: TRBJ2-1; d_gene: NA; CDR3aa: CASREYNEQFF
v_gene: TRBV5-4; j_gene: TRBJ2-7; d_gene: NA; CDR3aa: CASSAGPDYEQYF
v_gene: TRBV7-9; j_gene: TRBJ1-3; d_gene: TRBD1; CDR3aa: CASSEGQSSGNTIYF
v_gene: TRBV6-6; j_gene: TRBJ1-4; d_gene: NA; CDR3aa: CASSPPHAAPNEKLFF
v_gene: TRBV2; j_gene: TRBJ2-7; d_gene: TRBD1; CDR3aa: CASKRDRDAYEQYF
v_gene: TRBV5-1; j_gene: TRBJ2-2; d_gene: NA; CDR3aa: CASSSGPNTGELFF
v_gene: TRBV9; j_gene: TRBJ1-4; d_gene: NA; CDR3aa: CASSVGGTSTNEKLFF
v_gene: TRBV9; j_gene: TRBJ2-5; d_gene: NA; CDR3aa: CASSVDVGQETQYF
v_gene: TRBV6-6; j_gene: TRBJ1-1; d_gene: TRBD1; CDR3aa: CASSPGQGMNIAEAFF
v_gene: TRBV2; j_gene: TRBJ1-1; d_gene: NA; CDR3aa: CASSGMNTEAFF
v_gene: TRBV7-8; j_gene: TRBJ2-1; d_gene: TRBD2; CDR3aa: CASSPAPEAGGDNEQFF
v_gene: TRBV2; j_gene: TRBJ1-1; d_gene: TRBD1; CDR3aa: CASSWDRADTEAFF
v_gene: TRBV7-2; j_gene: TRBJ2-7; d_gene: NA; CDR3aa: CASSLYPSSYEQYF
v_gene: TRBV4-1; j_gene: TRBJ1-2; d_gene: NA; CDR3aa: CASSQDEGREGYTF
v_gene: TRBV5-1; j_gene: TRBJ1-1; d_gene: NA; CDR3aa: CASSWEYMNTEAFF
v_gene: TRBV2; j_gene: TRBJ1-6; d_gene: TRBD1; CDR3aa: CASSLPGQGGNSPLHF
v_gene: TRBV6-5; j_gene: TRBJ2-1; d_gene: NA; CDR3aa: CASRNPGQAYNEQFF
v_gene: TRBV9; j_gene: TRBJ1-1; d_gene: NA; CDR3aa: CASSVGGTREAFF
v_gene: TRBV19; j_gene: TRBJ2-2; d_gene: NA; CDR3aa: CASSDTGLTGELFF
v_gene: TRBV9; j_gene: TRBJ1-2; d_gene: NA; CDR3aa: CASEGLWGGGYTF